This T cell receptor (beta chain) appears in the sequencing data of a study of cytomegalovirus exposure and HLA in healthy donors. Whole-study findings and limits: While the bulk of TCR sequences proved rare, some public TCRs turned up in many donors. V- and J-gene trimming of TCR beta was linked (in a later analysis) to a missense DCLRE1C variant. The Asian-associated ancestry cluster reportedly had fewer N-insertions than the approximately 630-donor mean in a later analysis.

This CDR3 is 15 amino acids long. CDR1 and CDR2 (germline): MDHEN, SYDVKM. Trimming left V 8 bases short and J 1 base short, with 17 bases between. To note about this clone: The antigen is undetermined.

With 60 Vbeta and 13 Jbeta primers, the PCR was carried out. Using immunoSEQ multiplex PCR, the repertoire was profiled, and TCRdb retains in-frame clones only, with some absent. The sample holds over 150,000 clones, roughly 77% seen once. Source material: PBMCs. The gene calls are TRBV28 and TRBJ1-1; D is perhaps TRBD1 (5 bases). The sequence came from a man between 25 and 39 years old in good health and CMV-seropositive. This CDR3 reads CASESLGQPNTEAFF. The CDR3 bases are TGTGCCAGCGAAAGCTTGGGGCAGCCGAACACTGAAGCTTTCTTT.